This T cell receptor (beta chain) was profiled in a study of CD4+ T cells in melanoma. General study results and limits: CD8+ T cell, macrophage and B cell function reportedly correlated with neoantigen-specific CD4+ T cells. Diverse differentiation states were reported for melanoma neoantigen-specific CD4+ T cells.

As to this clone: Its antigen is still unknown.

The method was immunoSEQ multiplex PCR; TCRdb's version includes in-frame clones alone and lacks a portion of them. The data hold around 20,000 clones, with about four fifths observed a single time. Sequencing used cells from a culture (not recorded whether cultured in vitro). The receptor comes from a human donor with melanoma.

This chain's CDR3 is CSVYRGYGYTF. In DNA, the CDR3 is TGCAGCGTGTACAGGGGATATGGCTACACCTTC. The genes are TRBV29-1 and TRBJ1-2, with 7 bases aligning to TRBD1. Germline loops: CDR1 SQVTM, CDR2 ANQGSEA. The CDR3 length is 11 residues. With V trimmed by 6 bases and J by 5 bases, 3 bases remained unmatched.